This T cell receptor beta chain was identified in a study of blood T cell repertoires in COVID-19. About the research overall: PBMCs, B-cell-depleted T cells, or T cells were the source of the cDNA or gDNA that made up the material.

CDR1 is SEHNR and CDR2 is FQNEAQ in the germline V gene (reference sequence). The CDR3 runs 16 residues. J lost 8 bases, V lost 3 bases, and 12 bases had no gene match. Clones were read by immunoSEQ multiplex PCR, and TCRdb kept only the in-frame ones, dropping some. Here the sample spans about 65,000 clones, roughly nine tenths being singletons. The specimen sequenced was peripheral blood. The receptor comes from a man aged 55 to 70 with acute or convalescent COVID-19. The chain employs TRBV7-9 and TRBJ1-2, with 10 bases that match TRBD1. DNA for the CDR3: TGTGCCAGCAGCTTGCCCCGGGACAGGGGAGAGAAGGGCTACACCTTC. This gives the protein CASSLPRDRGEKGYTF.